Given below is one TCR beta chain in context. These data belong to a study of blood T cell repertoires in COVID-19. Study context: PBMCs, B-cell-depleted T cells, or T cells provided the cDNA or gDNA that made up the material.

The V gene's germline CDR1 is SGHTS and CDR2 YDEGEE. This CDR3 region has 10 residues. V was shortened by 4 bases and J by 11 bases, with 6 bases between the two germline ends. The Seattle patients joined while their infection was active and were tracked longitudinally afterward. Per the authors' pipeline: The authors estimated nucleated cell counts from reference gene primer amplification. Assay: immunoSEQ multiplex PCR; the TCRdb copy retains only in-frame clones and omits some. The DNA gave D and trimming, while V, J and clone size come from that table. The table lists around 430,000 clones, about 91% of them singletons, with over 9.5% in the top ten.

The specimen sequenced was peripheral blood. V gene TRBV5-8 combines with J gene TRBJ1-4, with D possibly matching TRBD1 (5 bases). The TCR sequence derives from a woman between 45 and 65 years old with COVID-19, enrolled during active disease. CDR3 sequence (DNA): TGTGCCAGCAGCGGGGGGAAACTGTTTTTT. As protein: CASSGGKLFF.